Listed here are 25 T cell receptor beta chains from one sample, sequenced in a study of T cells in Graves' hyperthyroidism and ophthalmopathy. Amplification targeted TCR beta CDR3 regions from RNA transcripts. HTBI primers were employed in a first-round RT-PCR of the TCR CDR3. One entry per CDR3 protein, called by TCRdb with MiXCR from the multiplex PCR reads. The sample contains around 360,000 distinct CDR3 sequences, 15% of which appear only once. The sequencing input was blood. These receptors were collected from a woman in her sixties or seventies with Graves' ophthalmopathy.

The table lists this clonotype with a few counts. A read error is possible here, since a much larger clone lies one base away. The rearrangement joins TRBV6-2 or TRBV6-3 to TRBJ2-1, with unresolved D. V was pared by 6 bases and J by 4 bases, with 4 bases between. The CDR3 covers 11 residues. Germline CDR1 reads MNHEY; CDR2 reads SVGEGT. CDR3 nucleotide sequence: TGTGCCAGCAGGTATTACAATGAGCAGTTCTTC. The encoded protein is CASRYYNEQFF.

This clonotype was found a few times. The rearrangement uses TRBV4-1 and TRBJ2-7, with 10 bases that match TRBD1. V dropped 0 bases and J dropped 3; count of bases not matched to a gene: 2. The CDR3 consists of 15 residues. Germline V gene sequence: CDR1 MGHRA, CDR2 YSYEKL. CDR3 residues: CASSQDGTGDYEQYF. In nucleotides, the CDR3 is TGCGCCAGCAGCCAAGACGGGACAGGGGACTACGAGCAGTACTTC.

There are many counts of this clonotype. The V and J genes are TRBV6-1 and TRBJ1-1, with D perhaps matching TRBD1 (5 bases). CDR1 MNHNS and CDR2 SASEGT come from the germline V gene. The CDR3 is 14 residues long. V gave up 6 bases and J gave up 1 base, with 12 bases separating them. The CDR3 nucleotides are TGTGCCAGCAGAGTCCGACAGACGAACACTGAAGCTTTCTTT. Its protein is CASRVRQTNTEAFF.

This clonotype was counted at least ten times. J is TRBJ2-1 and V is TRBV12-3 or TRBV12-4; 12 positions agree with TRBD2. The CDR3 spans 15 residues. The V gene end was trimmed by 4 bases and the J gene end by 9 bases; junction bases not matched to a gene: 7. The CDR3 nucleotides are TGTGCCAGCAGTTCTAGCGGGAGGGCCGTTGGTGAGCAGTTCTTC. This codes for CASSSSGRAVGEQFF.

A remark on this clonotype: This may stem from a read error, because a much larger clone lies one nucleotide away. The chain carries TRBV27 and TRBJ2-7, with D perhaps TRBD1 (6 bases). Germline lookup yields CDR1 MNHEY and CDR2 SMNVEV (reference sequence). This CDR3 has 14 residues. The CDR3 coding sequence is TGTGCCAGCGGTTTATACGGGACACAATACGAGCAGTACTTC. Translating it yields CASGLYGTQYEQYF.

On this clonotype: This may be a read error: a much more frequent sequence differs by one nucleotide. The rearrangement links TRBV20-1 to TRBJ2-2, with a weak D call TRBD2 (7 bases). Germline V lookup: CDR1 DFQATT, CDR2 SNEGSKA (reference sequence). CDR3 length: 14 residues. CDR3 sequence: CRARGGGDTGELFF. For the CDR3, the DNA is TGCAGGGCCCGAGGGGGGGGGGACACCGGGGAGCTGTTTTTT.

The chain couples TRBV29-1 to TRBJ2-2, with a possible D match to TRBD2 (6 bases). The V gene's germline CDR1 is SQVTM and CDR2 ANQGSEA. The V end lost 6 bases, the J end lost 8 bases, and 16 bases lay between the germline ends. The CDR3 contains 13 residues. The CDR3: CSVGTPPGGELFF. CDR3 DNA sequence: TGCAGCGTGGGGACTCCCCCGGGGGGGGAGCTGTTTTTT.

This chain links TRBV20-1 with TRBJ1-6; D remains unclear. Germline values: CDR1 DFQATT, CDR2 SNEGSKA (reference sequence). Trimming removed 1 base from V and 2 bases from J, with 15 bases in between. CDR3 length equals 17 residues. CDR3 residues: CSARVGSRKAYNSPLHF. The CDR3 bases are TGCAGTGCTAGAGTCGGCTCTCGTAAAGCCTATAATTCACCCCTCCACTTT.

This clonotype was seen repeatedly, ten times or more. The DNA for the CDR3 is TGTGCCAGCAGTAAAGCGGGAGGGCCAGTGGGTGAGCAGTACTTC. This codes for CASSKAGGPVGEQYF. The chain recombines TRBV28 with TRBJ2-7, with 10 bases identical to TRBD2. CDR1 is MDHEN and CDR2 is SYDVKM in the germline V gene. Losses at the gene ends were 5 bases for V and 7 bases for J; bases not matched to a gene: 11. The CDR3 is 15 residues long.

In its sample, this clonotype was seen many times. This chain connects TRBV2 to TRBJ2-7; tentatively, D is TRBD1 (6 bases). The V end lost 9 bases, the J end lost 4 bases, and 13 bases lay between the germline ends. Germline CDR1 SNHLY, CDR2 FYNNEI. The CDR3 is 12 amino acids. The chain's CDR3 is CASTWDKYEQYF. CDR3 in DNA: TGTGCCAGTACCTGGGACAAATACGAGCAGTACTTC. The entire variable domain, with the rest obtained from reference TRBV2 and TRBJ2-7, is as follows: EPEVTQTPSHQVTQMGQEVILRCVPISNHLYFYWYRQILGQKVEFLVSFYNNEISEKSEIFDDQFSVERPDGSNFTLKIRSTKLEDSAMYFCASTWDKYEQYFGPGTRLTVT.

The chain combines TRBV6-1 with TRBJ1-2, with D possibly TRBD1 on 5 matching bases. Trimming pared 6 bases from V and 4 bases from J, leaving 15 bases between. The CDR3 runs to 14 residues. Germline V gene sequence: CDR1 MNHNS, CDR2 SASEGT. For the CDR3, the DNA is TGTGCCAGCAGCCCGGGACCGAACTCCTATGGCTACACCTTC. It is translated as CASSPGPNSYGYTF.

The V and J genes are TRBV9 and TRBJ2-5; 8 nucleotides match TRBD2. Germline CDR1 SGDLS, CDR2 YYNGEE. V lost 0 bases, J lost 2 bases, and 3 bases stayed unmatched. There are 15 residues in the CDR3. The CDR3 DNA reads as TGTGCCAGCAGCGTAGGACTAGCGATACAAGAGACCCAGTACTTC. Translating it yields CASSVGLAIQETQYF.

The table lists this clonotype with many counts. V and J are TRBV30 and TRBJ2-5; D perhaps matches TRBD2 (6 bases). Trimming removed 6 bases at V and 2 bases at J, with 13 bases between. The V gene's germline CDR1 is GTSNPN and CDR2 SVGIG (reference sequence). This CDR3 comprises 13 residues. The CDR3 DNA sequence: TGTGCCTGCTCCGGGACTTTACAAGAGACCCAGTACTTC. It translates to CACSGTLQETQYF.

This clonotype showed up many times. The V gene is TRBV20-1, the J gene TRBJ2-3, with 12 bases fitting TRBD2. CDR1 is DFQATT, CDR2 SNEGSKA, per germline (reference sequence). Trimming took 5 bases from V and 5 from J; bases not matched to a gene: 5. This CDR3 contains 14 residues. DNA of the CDR3: TGCAGTGCTTCTAGCGGGAGGGAGATAGATACGCAGTATTTT. It codes for CSASSGREIDTQYF.

The chain is built from TRBV28 and TRBJ1-4, with no clear D. Per the germline V gene, CDR1 is MDHEN and CDR2 is SYDVKM. Trimming took 7 bases from V and 6 from J, leaving 15 bases between them. The CDR3 sequence is 14 residues long. The CDR3 sequence is CASTTRAGDEKLFF. In DNA form, the CDR3 reads TGTGCCAGCACGACAAGGGCCGGAGATGAAAAACTGTTTTTT.

The V gene is TRBV5-1, the J gene TRBJ2-5, with a weak D call TRBD2 (5 bases). The germline V and J ends were trimmed by 1 base and 3 bases, with 16 bases remaining between them. The CDR3 runs 16 residues. CDR1 is SGHRS and CDR2 is YFSETQ in the germline V gene. The CDR3 protein is CASSLFSGMSEETQYF. CDR3 DNA sequence: TGCGCCAGCAGCTTGTTTTCGGGGATGTCGGAAGAGACCCAGTACTTC.

This clonotype has a count of ten or more. This sequence joins TRBV27 and TRBJ2-5; D could derive from TRBD1 or TRBD2 (6 bases each). The CDR3 extends over 16 amino acids. V was clipped by 3 bases and J by 6 bases, with 20 bases between them. Germline-derived CDR1 and CDR2 are MNHEY and SMNVEV (reference sequence). For the CDR3, the DNA is TGTGCCAGCAGTTTCCGCCCCGGGGGCGAGGCAAAGACCCAGTACTTC. Its protein product is CASSFRPGGEAKTQYF.

This clonotype showed up just a few times. The chain employs TRBV6-1 and TRBJ2-7; 7 nucleotides align to TRBD2. The CDR3 runs 13 residues. Germline V gene data show CDR1 as MNHNS and CDR2 as SASEGT. Germline trimming cut 7 bases from V and 2 bases from J; bases unmatched to any gene: 5. CDR3 region: CASKRDQTYEQYF. In DNA form, the CDR3 reads TGTGCCAGCAAGCGGGATCAGACCTACGAGCAGTACTTC.

In this sample, this clonotype turned up many times. The V gene is TRBV18, the J gene TRBJ2-2; a possible D gene is TRBD2 (6 bases). V lost 3 bases to trimming and J lost 5 bases, with 16 bases between them. Germline CDR1 KGHSH, CDR2 LQKENI. The CDR3 has 16 amino acids. CDR3 sequence reads: CASSPLSGLITGELFF. DNA for the CDR3: TGTGCCAGCTCACCCCTAAGCGGGCTCATTACCGGGGAGCTGTTTTTT.

This clonotype was detected ten times or more. The chain combines TRBV5-1 with TRBJ1-1; a weak D match, TRBD1 (6 bases). In germline, CDR1 is SGHRS, CDR2 YFSETQ. The V end was cut by 4 bases, the J end by 5 bases, with 15 bases between. The CDR3 runs 14 residues. The CDR3 loop is CASSILGGNTEAFF. The CDR3, as DNA: TGCGCCAGCAGCATCCTAGGGGGAAATACTGAAGCTTTCTTT.

This clonotype was observed a few times. Since no conserved phenylalanine or tryptophan closes the CDR3, a read error is the likely cause. CDR3 nucleotide sequence: TGTGCCAGCAGTTTCCCCCCGTATTTGCAGGGGGACGAGACCCAGTACCTC. It specifies CASSFPPYLQGDETQYL. V gene TRBV28 combines with J gene TRBJ2-5; 7 bases are shared with TRBD1. The CDR3 is made up of 17 amino acids. Germline-derived CDR1 and CDR2 are MDHEN and SYDVKM. The junction had 15 bases not matched to a gene; V was cut back by 3 bases and J by 5 bases.

This clonotype was recorded many times. J is TRBJ2-7 and V is TRBV27; 8 positions match TRBD2. The CDR3 runs to 14 residues. V shed 4 bases, J shed 3 bases, and the junction held 5 bases outside the gene matches. CDR1 is MNHEY and CDR2 is SMNVEV in the germline V gene (reference sequence). The CDR3 sequence is CASSSIAGNYEQYF. The CDR3 DNA follows: TGTGCCAGCAGTTCTATAGCGGGGAACTACGAGCAGTACTTC.

The chain recombines TRBV19 with TRBJ2-3; TRBD1 agrees at 7 bases. Trimming took 9 bases from V and 7 from J; bases not matched to a gene: 13. Germline V lookup: CDR1 LNHDA, CDR2 SQIVND (reference sequence). The CDR3 loop spans 14 amino acids. The CDR3 here is CASHSGGSGHTQYF. In nucleotides, the CDR3 is TGTGCCAGCCACTCAGGGGGTTCAGGGCATACGCAGTATTTT. The full variable domain, its missing parts supplied by reference TRBV19 and TRBJ2-3, is DGGITQSPKYLFRKEGQNVTLSCEQNLNHDAMYWYRQDPGQGLRLIYYSQIVNDFQKGDIAEGYSVSREKKESFPLTVTSAQKNPTAFYLCASHSGGSGHTQYFGPGTRLTVL.

This clonotype has ten or more counts. The chain links TRBV28 to TRBJ1-3; D perhaps matches TRBD1 (6 bases). Germline V CDR1 and CDR2: MDHEN, SYDVKM. The V and J ends lost 7 bases and 4 bases respectively, with 17 bases between them. The CDR3 totals 15 residues. The CDR3 bases are TGTGCCAGCACGCGCGTGGGGGCAGGAGGAAACACCATATATTTT. Encoded protein: CASTRVGAGGNTIYF.

This clonotype has at least ten counts. This chain joins TRBV3-1 and TRBJ2-3, with D perhaps matching TRBD1 (6 bases). The length of the CDR3 is 15 residues. Trimming stripped 1 base from V and 0 bases from J, with 8 bases between. Looked up from germline, CDR1 is LGHDT and CDR2 is YNNKEL (reference sequence). The CDR3 reads CASSQVTGSTDTQYF. Written as DNA, the CDR3 is TGTGCCAGCAGCCAAGTTACAGGGAGCACAGATACGCAGTATTTT.